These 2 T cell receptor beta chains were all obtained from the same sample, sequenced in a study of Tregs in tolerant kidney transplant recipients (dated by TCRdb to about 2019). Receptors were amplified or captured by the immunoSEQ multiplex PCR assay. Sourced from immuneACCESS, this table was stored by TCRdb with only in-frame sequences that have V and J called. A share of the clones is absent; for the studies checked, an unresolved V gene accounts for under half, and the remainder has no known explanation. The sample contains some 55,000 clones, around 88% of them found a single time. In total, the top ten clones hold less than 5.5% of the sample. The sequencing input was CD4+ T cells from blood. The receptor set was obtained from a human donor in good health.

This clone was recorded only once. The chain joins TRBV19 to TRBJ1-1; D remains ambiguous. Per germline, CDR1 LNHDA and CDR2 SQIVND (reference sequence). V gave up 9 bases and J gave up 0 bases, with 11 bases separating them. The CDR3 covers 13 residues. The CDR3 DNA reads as TGTGCCAGGGCGACCCACATGAACACTGAAGCTTTCTTT. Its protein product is CARATHMNTEAFF. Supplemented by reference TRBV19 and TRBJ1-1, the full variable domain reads DGGITQSPKYLFRKEGQNVTLSCEQNLNHDAMYWYRQDPGQGLRLIYYSQIVNDFQKGDIAEGYSVSREKKESFPLTVTSAQKNPTAFYLCARATHMNTEAFFGQGTRLTVV.

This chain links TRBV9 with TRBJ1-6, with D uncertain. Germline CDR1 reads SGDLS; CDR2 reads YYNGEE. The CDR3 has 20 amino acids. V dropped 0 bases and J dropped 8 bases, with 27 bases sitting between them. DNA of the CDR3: TGTGCCAGCAGCGTAGGTCCCCAACCCGACCCCACAACCGCTCATTCACCCCTCCACTTT. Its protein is CASSVGPQPDPTTAHSPLHF. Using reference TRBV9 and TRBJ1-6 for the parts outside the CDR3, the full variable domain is DSGVTQTPKHLITATGQRVTLRCSPRSGDLSVYWYQQSLDQGLQFLIQYYNGEERAKGNILERFSAQQFPDLHSELNLSSLELGDSALYFCASSVGPQPDPTTAHSPLHFGNGTRLTVT.